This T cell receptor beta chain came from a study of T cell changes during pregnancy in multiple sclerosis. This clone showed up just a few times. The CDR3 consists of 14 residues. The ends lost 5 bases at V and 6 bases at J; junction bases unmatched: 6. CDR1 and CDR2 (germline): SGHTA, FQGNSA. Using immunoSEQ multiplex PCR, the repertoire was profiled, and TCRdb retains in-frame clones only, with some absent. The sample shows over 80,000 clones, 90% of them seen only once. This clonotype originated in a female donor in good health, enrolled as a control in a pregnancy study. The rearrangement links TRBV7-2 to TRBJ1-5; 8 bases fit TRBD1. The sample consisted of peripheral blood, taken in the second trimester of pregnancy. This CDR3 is CASSGQGSLQPQHF. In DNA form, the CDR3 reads TGTGCCAGCAGCGGACAGGGATCCCTTCAGCCCCAGCATTTT.